This T cell receptor beta chain was captured by sequencing in a study of human T cells and chemical hapten exposure. About the research overall: Alopecia areata, totalis or universalis affected patients, mainly female. TCR yield per sample varied, mainly due to pooled library volumes.

V was clipped by 2 bases and J by 3 bases; unmatched bases: 3. The CDR3 consists of 15 residues. Germline V CDR1 and CDR2: SGHKS, YYEKEE (reference sequence). In the study's own analysis: A typical sample had 95,638 TCRs, with roughly 20,000 to 700,000 overall. TCRdb itself ran the RACE reads through MiXCR, one entry per CDR3 protein. TCRdb, rather than the study authors, made the V and J calls. The table includes around 99,000 distinct CDR3 sequences, roughly 12% detected once. This sample's time point: patch test 1, 2 weeks after DPC sensitization. The treatment was: therapeutic diphenylcyclopropenone sensitization with weekly scalp DPC. Unfractionated whole blood yielded total RNA.

The TCR was taken from a woman aged 40-49 years with alopecia areata. Some clones in this sample may be carry-over from other donors' samples. This rearrangement joins TRBV5-5 to TRBJ1-5; TRBD1 aligns across 9 bases. The sample in question was whole blood, obtained in connection with sensitization to the hapten diphenylcyclopropenone (DPC). CDR3 sequence reads: CASSLRQGVNQPQHF. CDR3 nucleotides: TGTGCCAGCAGCTTACGACAGGGGGTCAATCAGCCCCAGCATTTT.